These T cell receptor beta chains were read from a single sample in a study of shared clonotypes between healthy human individuals. Clones were read by immunoSEQ multiplex PCR, and TCRdb kept only the in-frame ones, dropping some. Among around 2,000,000 clones, about 95% were seen once, and the ten largest hold approximately 1.2%. Sequenced: naive CD8+ T cells sorted from blood. The source of these receptors is a man aged 18-30 years in good health. The CDR3 runs from the conserved cysteine through the conserved F or W. A D gene is named only where the DNA matches it firmly. Only part of the rows carry a size: once, few, many, or a class if the clone is expanded.

clone_size	v_call	j_call	d_call	cdr3_aa	cdr3_nt
-	TRBV7-2	TRBJ2-3	TRBD1	CASSFDSAGGDADTQYF	TGTGCCAGCAGCTTCGACTCGGCAGGGGGCGACGCAGATACGCAGTATTTT
few	TRBV20-1	TRBJ1-1	-	CSARDIEAFF	TGCAGTGCTAGAGACATTGAAGCTTTCTTT
-	TRBV5-4	TRBJ2-7	TRBD2	CASSIQRERTYEQYF	TGTGCCAGCAGCATCCAGCGGGAGCGGACGTACGAGCAGTACTTC
-	TRBV29-1	TRBJ2-2	-	CSAGGTELNTGELFF	TGCAGCGCTGGCGGGACAGAACTGAACACCGGGGAGCTGTTTTTT
-	TRBV4-3	TRBJ2-7	-	CASSQDLTEFYEQYF	TGCGCCAGCAGCCAAGATTTAACAGAATTCTACGAGCAGTACTTC
-	TRBV5-6	TRBJ2-3	-	CASSLSGLISDTQYF	TGTGCCAGCAGCTTGTCGGGACTTATATCAGATACGCAGTATTTT
-	TRBV19	TRBJ2-2	-	CASSTDAATGELFF	TGTGCCAGTAGTACCGACGCGGCCACCGGGGAGCTGTTTTTT
-	TRBV10-3	TRBJ2-1	-	CAVAGSSYNEQFF	TGTGCCGTCGCTGGGAGTTCCTACAATGAGCAGTTCTTC
-	TRBV6-5	TRBJ1-2	-	CASSYSEGGGYTF	TGTGCCAGCAGTTACTCGGAAGGAGGGGGCTACACCTTC
once	TRBV6-1	TRBJ2-1	-	CASSDGGASSYNEQFF	TGTGCCAGCAGTGATGGGGGGGCAAGCTCCTACAATGAGCAGTTCTTC
-	TRBV4-3	TRBJ1-5	-	CASSQDSANQPQHF	TGCGCCAGCAGCCAAGATTCCGCGAATCAGCCCCAGCATTTT
-	TRBV4-1	TRBJ2-7	-	CASSQDSYLSYEQYF	TGCGCCAGCAGCCAAGACTCGTATCTATCCTACGAGCAGTACTTC
-	TRBV7-9	TRBJ2-7	-	CASSLDSSYEQYF	TGTGCCAGCAGCTTGGACAGCTCCTACGAGCAGTACTTC
-	TRBV7-3	TRBJ2-1	-	CASSLTGGSYNEQFF	TGTGCCAGCAGCTTAACAGGGGGCTCCTACAATGAGCAGTTCTTC
-	TRBV4-3	TRBJ2-1	TRBD1	CASSQDVTGEYNEQFF	TGCGCCAGCAGCCAAGATGTGACAGGGGAATACAATGAGCAGTTCTTC
once	TRBV19	TRBJ1-4	TRBD1	CASKHDRVGNEKLFF	TGTGCCAGTAAGCACGACAGGGTGGGGAATGAAAAACTGTTTTTT
-	TRBV7-8	TRBJ2-3	TRBD2	CASSFTERGGTDTQYF	TGTGCCAGCAGCTTTACGGAGCGGGGGGGAACAGATACGCAGTATTTT
-	TRBV2	TRBJ2-1	-	CASSGGGPYNEQFF	TGTGCCAGCAGTGGAGGGGGGCCTTACAATGAGCAGTTCTTC
-	TRBV9	TRBJ1-2	-	CASSPPGGVDGYTF	TGTGCCAGCAGCCCCCCCGGGGGGGTCGATGGCTACACCTTC
once	TRBV9	TRBJ1-2	-	CASSVAGLGGFYGYTF	TGTGCCAGCAGCGTAGCGGGCCTCGGAGGATTCTATGGCTACACCTTC
-	TRBV11-2	TRBJ1-2	TRBD1	CASSFRQGNYGYTF	TGTGCCAGCAGCTTTCGACAGGGGAACTATGGCTACACCTTC
-	TRBV7-7	TRBJ2-3	TRBD2	CASSLSRGGTDTQYF	TGTGCTAGCAGCTTATCGCGGGGGGGCACAGATACGCAGTATTTT
-	TRBV6-5	TRBJ2-1	TRBD2	CASSPGLERYNEQFF	TGTGCCAGCAGTCCCGGACTAGAGAGATACAATGAGCAGTTCTTC
-	TRBV7-9	TRBJ2-7	-	CASSLGGDKQYF	TGTGCCAGCAGCTTAGGGGGGGATAAGCAGTACTTC
-	TRBV13	TRBJ1-1	-	CASSLALRGRNTEAFF	TGTGCCAGCAGCTTAGCCCTCCGGGGGCGGAACACTGAAGCTTTCTTT
-	TRBV7-9	TRBJ1-2	-	CASSLASGQGYFVGYGYTF	TGTGCCAGCAGCTTAGCGTCGGGACAAGGCTACTTTGTCGGCTATGGCTACACCTTC
-	TRBV15	TRBJ2-7	-	CATSGELPYEQYF	TGTGCCACCAGCGGCGAGCTGCCCTACGAGCAGTACTTC
-	TRBV28	TRBJ1-3	TRBD1	CASRPTGAGNTIYF	TGTGCCAGCAGACCGACAGGGGCTGGAAACACCATATATTTT
-	TRBV13	TRBJ2-3	TRBD1	CASSPRQGADTQYF	TGTGCCAGCAGCCCGAGACAGGGGGCAGATACGCAGTATTTT
-	TRBV5-1	TRBJ2-7	-	CASSLAGPPYEQYF	TGCGCCAGCAGCTTGGCGGGGCCCCCTTACGAGCAGTACTTC
once	TRBV5-1	TRBJ1-1	-	CASSLVGTEAFF	TGCGCCAGCAGCTTGGTAGGGACTGAAGCTTTCTTT
-	TRBV11-2	TRBJ2-7	-	CASSFSLAELDYEQYF	TGTGCCAGCAGCTTCTCACTAGCTGAACTGGACTACGAGCAGTACTTC
-	TRBV27	TRBJ2-2	-	CASMAGVPGELFF	TGTGCCAGCATGGCAGGGGTTCCCGGGGAGCTGTTTTTT
-	TRBV11-2	TRBJ1-2	-	CASSLANQGYGYTF	TGTGCCAGCAGCCTCGCGAACCAGGGCTATGGCTACACCTTC
-	TRBV29-1	TRBJ2-5	-	CSVEPALETQYF	TGCAGCGTTGAACCAGCGTTGGAGACCCAGTACTTC
-	TRBV6-1	TRBJ2-1	-	CASSGDHGTQQFF	TGTGCCAGCAGTGGGGACCATGGGACTCAGCAGTTCTTC
-	TRBV4-1	TRBJ2-7	TRBD2	CASSQDGLAPYEQYF	TGCGCCAGCAGCCAAGATGGACTAGCCCCATACGAGCAGTACTTC
-	TRBV6-6	TRBJ2-7	-	CASSYGTGLYEQYF	TGTGCCAGCAGTTACGGGACGGGACTCTACGAGCAGTACTTC
-	TRBV9	TRBJ2-7	-	CASSVEGNFYEQYF	TGTGCCAGCAGCGTAGAGGGCAACTTCTACGAGCAGTACTTC
-	TRBV5-1	TRBJ2-5	TRBD2	CASSRTSGAQETQYF	TGCGCCAGCAGTCGGACTAGCGGAGCACAAGAGACCCAGTACTTC
once	TRBV4-3	TRBJ2-5	-	CASSQWEGETQYF	TGCGCCAGCAGCCAATGGGAAGGGGAGACCCAGTACTTC
-	TRBV7-6	TRBJ1-2	-	CASSLGTGTRGYTF	TGTGCCAGCAGCTTAGGGACGGGGACTAGAGGCTACACCTTC
-	TRBV2	TRBJ1-6	-	CASSEGHWNNSPLHF	TGTGCCAGCAGTGAAGGGCACTGGAATAATTCACCCCTCCACTTT
-	TRBV10-2	TRBJ1-1	-	CASSGTVRNTEAFF	TGCGCCAGCAGTGGGACGGTTAGAAACACCGAAGCTTTCTTT
-	TRBV7-2	TRBJ2-7	TRBD2	CASSLRSGTSRYEQYF	TGTGCCAGCAGCCTAAGATCCGGGACTAGCCGTTACGAGCAGTACTTC
-	TRBV7-3	TRBJ2-6	-	CASSSSGSGANVLTF	TGTGCCAGCAGCTCCTCTGGGTCAGGGGCCAACGTCCTGACTTTC
-	TRBV25-1	TRBJ2-1	-	CASSVGAYNEQFF	TGTGCCAGCAGTGTCGGCGCATACAATGAGCAGTTCTTC
-	TRBV9	TRBJ2-2	-	CASSVGNTGELFF	TGTGCCAGCAGCGTTGGGAACACCGGGGAGCTGTTTTTT
-	TRBV5-5	TRBJ1-6	-	CASSSSWGPNSPLHF	TGTGCCAGCAGCAGCAGCTGGGGGCCGAATTCACCCCTCCACTTT
-	TRBV6-5	TRBJ1-6	-	CASSYSGEDIDSPLHF	TGTGCCAGCAGTTACTCAGGGGAGGATATAGATTCACCCCTCCACTTT
-	TRBV9	TRBJ1-2	-	CASSGDVRGYTF	TGTGCCAGCAGCGGGGACGTCCGGGGCTACACCTTC
-	TRBV19	TRBJ2-7	TRBD2	CASSIAGGHSYEQYF	TGTGCCAGTAGTATAGCGGGAGGACACTCCTACGAGCAGTACTTC
-	TRBV9	TRBJ1-4	TRBD1	CASSGTGDPYEKLFF	TGTGCCAGCAGCGGGACAGGGGATCCATATGAAAAACTGTTTTTT
-	TRBV10-3	TRBJ1-1	-	CAISEAGTEAFF	TGTGCCATCAGCGAAGCGGGCACTGAAGCTTTCTTT
-	TRBV5-5	TRBJ1-2	-	CASSLTQGLLWGYGYTF	TGTGCCAGCAGCTTGACGCAGGGACTCCTTTGGGGCTATGGCTACACCTTC
-	TRBV25-1	TRBJ2-7	-	CASSESGIGTQYEQYF	TGTGCCAGCAGTGAATCCGGGATTGGGACACAGTACGAGCAGTACTTC
-	TRBV4-1	TRBJ1-1	TRBD1	CASSQARQGPNTEAFF	TGCGCCAGCAGCCAAGCCCGACAGGGCCCGAACACTGAAGCTTTCTTT